Each of the 3 T cell receptor beta chains below was sequenced from the same sample in a study of siplizumab effects on memory and regulatory T cells. TCRdb's copy holds only in-frame clones and misses some; the assay was immunoSEQ multiplex PCR. The data contain over 90,000 clones, roughly nine tenths of them singletons. The sequencing input was CD4+ T cells sorted from blood. These TCRs come from a human donor in good health.

The chain carries TRBV18 and TRBJ2-7, with 11 bases identical to TRBD1. The junction had 17 bases not matched to a gene; V was cut back by 6 bases and J by 4 bases. Germline V gene data show CDR1 as KGHSH and CDR2 as LQKENI. This CDR3 region has 18 residues. CDR3 amino acids: CASSSGQGEVVARYEQYF. As DNA, the CDR3 is TGTGCCAGCTCGTCGGGACAGGGGGAGGTAGTAGCTCGGTACGAGCAGTACTTC.

This clone showed up just once. V is TRBV9 and J is TRBJ1-1, with D perhaps matching TRBD1 (5 bases). CDR1 is SGDLS and CDR2 is YYNGEE in the germline V gene. Trimming removed 0 bases at V and 5 bases at J, with 14 bases between. This CDR3 has 15 residues. CDR3 coding DNA: TGTGCCAGCAGCGTAGGGTCCCAGGGAGAGACTGAAGCTTTCTTT. Translated, it gives CASSVGSQGETEAFF.

The V call is TRBV28, the J call TRBJ1-3; D is unclear. Germline CDR1 is MDHEN and CDR2 is SYDVKM. This CDR3 contains 15 residues. Trimming left V 4 bases short and J 6 bases short, with 16 bases between. CDR3 nucleotide sequence: TGTGCCAGCAGTTCCCTTGGCACACCGGTAAACACCATATATTTT. As protein: CASSSLGTPVNTIYF. Filled out from reference TRBV28 and TRBJ1-3, the complete variable domain reads DVKVTQSSRYLVKRTGEKVFLECVQDMDHENMFWYRQDPGLGLRLIYFSYDVKMKEKGDIPEGYSVSREKKERFSLILESASTNQTSMYLCASSSLGTPVNTIYFGEGSWLTVV.